The source of this TCR beta chain is a study of regulatory T cells in long-lasting Graves disease (dated by TCRdb to 2020 to 2022). For context, the study as a whole: Persistent Graves' disease meant more than 5 years of antithyroid drug treatment with TSH receptor autoantibodies that stayed positive. Antithyroid drugs had been taken for about 10.3 years on average by persistent Graves' disease patients in the clinical cohort. Peripheral blood TCR sequencing and RNA sequencing compared persistent Graves' disease patients with newly diagnosed Graves' disease patients. The study was conducted in China and was registered as a clinical trial. TCR sequencing covered some 13 persistent and roughly 20 newly diagnosed Graves' disease patients, around 35 samples in total. Study-wide conclusions, independent of this receptor: Only peripheral blood was studied, because thyroid tissue, the primary lesion, was inaccessible. More public clonotypes were shared among persistent patients (roughly 2,700) than among newly diagnosed patients (roughly 1,000). Persistent disease showed preferential use of TRBV28, TRBJ1-2 and TRBJ2-5, whereas newly diagnosed disease favored TRBV20-1 and TRBJ2-1. The authors noted that the small sample size was a limitation that may lower accuracy. Persistent Graves' disease patients showed lower TCR Shannon entropy and fewer highly expanded clones than newly diagnosed patients, suggesting clonal expansion. Sequencing and analysis were limited to the TCR beta chain.

In the paper's terms, the time point label means: persistent/refractory GD, antithyroid drugs over 5 years with positive TRAb. RNA was extracted from PBMCs in TRIzol for both TCR sequencing and RNA sequencing. Graves' disease was diagnosed according to American Thyroid Association guidelines. Patients for the study were recruited at an endocrinology department in Xi'an, China. Each patient gave roughly 10 milliliters of peripheral blood, collected in an EDTA anticoagulant tube. Ficoll Paque Plus density gradient separation was used to isolate PBMCs, and no additional T cell sorting was done. An Agilent 2100 Bioanalyzer and agarose gel were used to check RNA quality, and a NanoDrop 2000 was used to measure RNA concentration. There are a few counts of this clonotype. The target of this receptor is not known. No base quality values were provided; no much bigger clone lies one nucleotide off. The protocol used for the library was multiplex PCR. TCRdb shows the sequencer as Illumina HiSeq 4000. iRepertoire HTBI primers and Arm-PCR amplification of CDR3 regions were used to construct TCR beta libraries. Before sequencing, the PCR products went through gel purification. In the paper's pipeline: Gene usage analysis of CDR3 amino acid clonotypes used the roughly 60 TRBV and about 15 TRBJ segments found across samples. COPE and FqMerger were used to merge filtered high-quality paired reads into contigs. BLAST was used to align contigs to the IMGT TRBV, TRBD and TRBJ reference genes, and CDR3 was defined following IMGT. Any clonotype with a frequency above 0.1% was classified as a highly expanded clone. Shannon entropy served as the measure of repertoire diversity, while the Gini coefficient captured V-J evenness. A clonotype was considered public if more than one individual shared it. In-frame beta chains were kept once TCRdb had trimmed the public reads at Q25 with fastp and called clones with MiXCR. Every entry covers one CDR3 protein and lists the most common genes and DNA from its rows. TCRdb's processing, not the authors', yielded these V and J calls. The sample yields 400,000 to 500,000 distinct CDR3 sequences; roughly 23% were counted once. Roughly an eighth of the sample belongs to the ten largest clones.

Taken from cysteine to phenylalanine, the CDR3 has 13 residues. Only CDR3 DNA remains: 39 bases, in frame from the first base. V is pared back by 4 bases and J by 6 bases, with 15 bases lying between the germline termini. CDR1 and CDR2 are drawn from the germline V gene: SQVTM, ANQGSEA. Sequenced here: peripheral blood mononuclear cells (PBMCs), sampled when the disease was refractory, from a patient treated with antithyroid drugs. This sequence originates from a female donor with Graves disease. The V gene is TRBV29-1 and the J gene is TRBJ1-1, with TRBD1 perhaps the D gene, on 6 matching bases. The CDR3 has the sequence CSVGSQGNSEAFF. The DNA sequence reads TGCAGCGTTGGGTCTCAGGGGAATTCTGAAGCTTTCTTT. The CDR3, completed at both ends by the reference TRBV29-1 and TRBJ1-1 genes, gives the full variable domain SAVISQKPSRDICQRGTSLTIQCQVDSQVTMMFWYRQQPGQSLTLIATANQGSEATYESGFVIDKFPISRPNLTFSTLTVSNMSPEDSSIYLCSVGSQGNSEAFFGQGTRLTVV.